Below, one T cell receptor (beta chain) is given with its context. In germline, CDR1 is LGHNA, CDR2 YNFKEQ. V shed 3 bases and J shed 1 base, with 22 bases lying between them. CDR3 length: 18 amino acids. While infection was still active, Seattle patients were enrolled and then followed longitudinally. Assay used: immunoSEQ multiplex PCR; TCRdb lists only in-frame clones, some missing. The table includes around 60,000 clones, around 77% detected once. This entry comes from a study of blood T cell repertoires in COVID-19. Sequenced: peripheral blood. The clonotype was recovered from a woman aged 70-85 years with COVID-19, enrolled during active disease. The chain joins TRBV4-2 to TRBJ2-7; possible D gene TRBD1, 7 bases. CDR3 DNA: TGTGCCAGCAGCCACGGACTAAGAGGGGGCCCTCTTTCCTACGAGCAGTACTTC. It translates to CASSHGLRGGPLSYEQYF.